Following are 5 T cell receptor beta chains from one sample sequenced in a study of T cell responses to AZD1222 COVID-19 vaccine. Generated by immunoSEQ multiplex PCR, the TCRdb table keeps only in-frame clones and is missing some. The sample yields more than 85,000 clones, less than 90% seen once. The sequencing used peripheral blood, collected on day 0 of AZD1222 vaccination. The receptors stem from an adult in good health.

This clone has only one observation. The rearrangement links TRBV5-1 to TRBJ2-7, with 11 bases lining up with TRBD2. This CDR3 is 13 amino acids long. V was pared by 4 bases and J by 5 bases, with 2 bases of the junction left unmatched. CDR1 and CDR2 (germline): SGHRS, YFSETQ. CDR3 loop: CASSRTSGHEQYF. CDR3 nucleotides: TGCGCCAGCAGCCGGACTAGCGGGCACGAGCAGTACTTC.

This rearrangement joins TRBV15 to TRBJ2-3, with 10 bases that match TRBD2. This CDR3 has 16 residues. J gave up 1 base and V 5 bases, and 6 bases lay outside the gene matches. Germline V gives CDR1 LNHNV, CDR2 YYDKDF (reference sequence). CDR3 residues: CATSVRTSGRTDTQYF. The DNA of the CDR3 is TGTGCCACCAGCGTAAGGACTAGCGGACGCACAGATACGCAGTATTTT.

The chain has TRBV27 and TRBJ1-2, with 7 bases aligning to TRBD1. Germline CDR1 reads MNHEY; CDR2 reads SMNVEV (reference sequence). Trimming cost V 3 bases and J 4 bases; bases outside gene matches: 5. This CDR3 region has 14 residues. The CDR3 here is CASSFRRDSYGYTF. DNA of the CDR3: TGTGCCAGCAGTTTTCGGAGGGACAGCTATGGCTACACCTTC.

V gene TRBV11-2 combines with J gene TRBJ2-1, with 9 bases aligning to TRBD1. Germline V gene sequence: CDR1 SGHAT, CDR2 FQNNGV. The J segment lost 6 bases and the V segment lost 7 bases, leaving 7 bases of the junction unmatched. CDR3 length: 14 amino acids. The CDR3 DNA reads as TGTGCCAGCAATAGACAGGGGGTAATCAATGAGCAGTTCTTC. Translation: CASNRQGVINEQFF.

V is TRBV5-4 and J is TRBJ1-3; D not certain. Germline loops: CDR1 SGHNT, CDR2 YYREEE (reference sequence). The CDR3 totals 19 residues. Trimming stripped 9 bases from V and 0 bases from J, with 28 bases between. The CDR3 DNA is TGTGCCAACGCAGGACCTTTTCTCTTACCTTCGACCTCTGGAAACACCATATATTTT. Translating gives CANAGPFLLPSTSGNTIYF.